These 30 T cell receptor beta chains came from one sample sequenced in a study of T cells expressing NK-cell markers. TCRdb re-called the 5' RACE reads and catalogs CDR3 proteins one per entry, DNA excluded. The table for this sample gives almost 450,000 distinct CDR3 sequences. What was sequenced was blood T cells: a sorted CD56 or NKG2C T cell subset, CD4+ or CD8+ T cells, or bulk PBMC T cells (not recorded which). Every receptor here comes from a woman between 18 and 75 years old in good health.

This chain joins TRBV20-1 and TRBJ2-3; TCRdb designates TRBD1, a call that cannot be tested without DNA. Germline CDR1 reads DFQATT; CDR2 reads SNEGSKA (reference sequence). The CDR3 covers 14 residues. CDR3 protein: CSATPGLAADTQYF.

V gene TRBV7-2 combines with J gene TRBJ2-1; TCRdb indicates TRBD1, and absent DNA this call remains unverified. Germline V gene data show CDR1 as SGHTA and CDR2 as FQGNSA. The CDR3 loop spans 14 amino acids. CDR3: CASSLVGQINEQFF. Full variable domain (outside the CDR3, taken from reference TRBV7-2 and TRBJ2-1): GAGVSQSPSNKVTEKGKDVELRCDPISGHTALYWYRQSLGQGLEFLIYFQGNSAPDKSGLPSDRFSAERTGGSVSTLTIQRTQQEDSAVYLCASSLVGQINEQFFGPGTRLTVL.

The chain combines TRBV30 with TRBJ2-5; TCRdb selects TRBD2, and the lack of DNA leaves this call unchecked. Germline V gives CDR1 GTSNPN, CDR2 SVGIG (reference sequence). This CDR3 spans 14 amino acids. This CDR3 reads CAWSVGLAAETQYF.

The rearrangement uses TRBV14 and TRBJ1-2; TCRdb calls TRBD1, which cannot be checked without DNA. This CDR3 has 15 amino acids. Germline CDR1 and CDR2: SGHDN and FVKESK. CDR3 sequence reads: CASSPPPAGMYGYTF.

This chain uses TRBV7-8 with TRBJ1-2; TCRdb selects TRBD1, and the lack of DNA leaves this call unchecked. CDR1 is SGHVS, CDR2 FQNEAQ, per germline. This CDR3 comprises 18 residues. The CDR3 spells CASSREPPGTGNNYGYTF.

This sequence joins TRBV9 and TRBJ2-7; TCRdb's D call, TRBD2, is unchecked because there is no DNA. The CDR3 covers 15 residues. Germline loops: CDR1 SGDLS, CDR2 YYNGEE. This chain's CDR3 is CASSSEEGGAFEQYF.

The CDR3 is CASSLRLPSGRPNEQFF. The V call is TRBV7-8, the J call TRBJ2-1; checking the TCRdb D call of TRBD2 is not possible without DNA. In germline, CDR1 is SGHVS, CDR2 FQNEAQ. The CDR3 is made up of 17 amino acids.

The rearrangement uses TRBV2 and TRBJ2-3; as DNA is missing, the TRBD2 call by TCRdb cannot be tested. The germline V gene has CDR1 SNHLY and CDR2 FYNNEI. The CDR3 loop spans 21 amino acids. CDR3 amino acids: CASSPRGLDWVHSTSTDTQYF.

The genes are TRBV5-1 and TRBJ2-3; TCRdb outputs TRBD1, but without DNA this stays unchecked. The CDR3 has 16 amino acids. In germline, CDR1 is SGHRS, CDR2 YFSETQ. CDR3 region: CASSRLGQGASDTQYF.

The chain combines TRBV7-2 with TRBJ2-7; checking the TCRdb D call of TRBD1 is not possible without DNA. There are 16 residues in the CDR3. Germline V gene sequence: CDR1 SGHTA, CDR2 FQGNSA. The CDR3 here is CASSLATGTLGREQYF.

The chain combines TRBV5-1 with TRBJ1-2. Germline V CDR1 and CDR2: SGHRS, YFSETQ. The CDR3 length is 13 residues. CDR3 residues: CASRRSPSYGYTF.

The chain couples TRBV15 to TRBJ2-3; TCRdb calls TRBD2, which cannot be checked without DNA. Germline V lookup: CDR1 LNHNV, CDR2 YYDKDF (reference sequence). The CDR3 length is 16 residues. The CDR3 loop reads CATSTRLAGAKDTQYF.

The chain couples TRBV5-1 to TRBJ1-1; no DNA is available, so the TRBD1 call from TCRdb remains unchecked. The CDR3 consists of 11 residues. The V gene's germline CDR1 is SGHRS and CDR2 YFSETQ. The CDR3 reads CASSGGLEAFF.

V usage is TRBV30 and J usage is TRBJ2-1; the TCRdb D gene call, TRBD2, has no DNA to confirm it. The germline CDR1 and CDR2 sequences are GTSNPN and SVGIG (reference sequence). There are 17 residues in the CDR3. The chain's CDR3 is CAWSRPQQALSYNEQFF.

CDR3 protein: CASGGSSGNSYNEQFF. The rearrangement joins TRBV5-1 to TRBJ2-1; with no DNA, the TCRdb D assignment of TRBD2 cannot be verified. The CDR3 loop spans 16 amino acids. Germline V lookup: CDR1 SGHRS, CDR2 YFSETQ.

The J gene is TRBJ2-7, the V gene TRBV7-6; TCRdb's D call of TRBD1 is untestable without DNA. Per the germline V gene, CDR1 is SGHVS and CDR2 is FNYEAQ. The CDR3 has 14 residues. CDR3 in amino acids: CASSLSGAFYEQYF.

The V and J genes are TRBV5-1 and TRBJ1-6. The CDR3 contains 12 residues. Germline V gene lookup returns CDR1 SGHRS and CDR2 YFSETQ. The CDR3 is CASSVGLSPLHF.

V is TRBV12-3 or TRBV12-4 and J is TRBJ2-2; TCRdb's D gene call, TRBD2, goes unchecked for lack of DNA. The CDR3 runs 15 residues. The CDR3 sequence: CASSLRGGHGGELFF.

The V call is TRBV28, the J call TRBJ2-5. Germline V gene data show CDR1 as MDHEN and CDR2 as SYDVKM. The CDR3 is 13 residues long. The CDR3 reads CASRKTWEETQYF. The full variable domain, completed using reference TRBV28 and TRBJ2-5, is DVKVTQSSRYLVKRTGEKVFLECVQDMDHENMFWYRQDPGLGLRLIYFSYDVKMKEKGDIPEGYSVSREKKERFSLILESASTNQTSMYLCASRKTWEETQYFGPGTRLLVL.

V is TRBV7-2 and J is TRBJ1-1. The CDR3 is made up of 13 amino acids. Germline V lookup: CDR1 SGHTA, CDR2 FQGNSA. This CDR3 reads CASSSVMGTEAFF.

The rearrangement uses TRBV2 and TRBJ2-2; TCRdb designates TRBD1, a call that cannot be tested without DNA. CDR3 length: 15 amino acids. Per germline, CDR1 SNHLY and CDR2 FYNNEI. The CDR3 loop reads CASSDSGDLTGELFF.

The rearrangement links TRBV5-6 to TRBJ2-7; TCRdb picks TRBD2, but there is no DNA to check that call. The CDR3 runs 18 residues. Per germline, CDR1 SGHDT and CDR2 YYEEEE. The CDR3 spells CASSLVSLASGGLYEQYF.

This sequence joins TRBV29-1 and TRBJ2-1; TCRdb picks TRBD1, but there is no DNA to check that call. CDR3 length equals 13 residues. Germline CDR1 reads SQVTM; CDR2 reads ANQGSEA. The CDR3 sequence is CSVRGDSYNEQFF.

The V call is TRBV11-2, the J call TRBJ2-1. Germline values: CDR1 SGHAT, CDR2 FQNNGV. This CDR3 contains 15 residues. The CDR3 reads CASSLVSGPDNEQFF.

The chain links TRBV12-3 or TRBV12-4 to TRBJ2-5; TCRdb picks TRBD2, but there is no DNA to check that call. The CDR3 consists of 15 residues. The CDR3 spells CASSFGDLPLETQYF.

Here the CDR3 reads CASSLSRPNEKLFF. The gene calls are TRBV12-3 or TRBV12-4 and TRBJ1-4. CDR3 size: 14 residues.

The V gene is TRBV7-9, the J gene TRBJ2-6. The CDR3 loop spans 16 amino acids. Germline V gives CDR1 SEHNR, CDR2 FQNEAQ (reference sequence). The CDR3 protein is CASTRQSTSGANVLTF.

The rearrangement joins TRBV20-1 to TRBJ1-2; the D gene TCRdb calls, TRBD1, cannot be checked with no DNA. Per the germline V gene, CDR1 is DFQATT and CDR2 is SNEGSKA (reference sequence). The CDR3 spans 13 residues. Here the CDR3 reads CSARATGDYGYTF.

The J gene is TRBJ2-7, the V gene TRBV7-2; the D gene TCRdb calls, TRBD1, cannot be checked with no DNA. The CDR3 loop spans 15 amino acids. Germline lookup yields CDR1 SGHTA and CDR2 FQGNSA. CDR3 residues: CASNKWTGGAYEQYF. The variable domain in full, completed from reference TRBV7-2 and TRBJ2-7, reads GAGVSQSPSNKVTEKGKDVELRCDPISGHTALYWYRQSLGQGLEFLIYFQGNSAPDKSGLPSDRFSAERTGGSVSTLTIQRTQQEDSAVYLCASNKWTGGAYEQYFGPGTRLTVT.

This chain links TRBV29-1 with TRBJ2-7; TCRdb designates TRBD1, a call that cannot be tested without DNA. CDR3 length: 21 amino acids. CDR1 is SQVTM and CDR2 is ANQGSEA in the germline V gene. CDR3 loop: CSVSFGPRFLENRVRRYEQYF.